The clone carrying this TCR beta chain was recorded a few times. Its antigen is unidentified. Trimming cost V 0 bases and J 6 bases; bases outside gene matches: 7. The CDR3 runs 18 residues. CDR1 is LNHDA and CDR2 is SQIVND in the germline V gene (reference sequence). This sample is part of a study of beta chain features in type 1 diabetes. The study, taken as a whole, reports: When Type 1 diabetes patients were examined, their TCRB CDR3s proved moderately but significantly shorter in all four CD4+ subsets.

Reverse transcription of all isolated RNA meant that expressed TCRB transcripts were sequenced. The method was immunoSEQ multiplex PCR; TCRdb's version includes in-frame clones alone and lacks a portion of them. This sample has about 660,000 clones, with about an eighth found just once. The gene calls are TRBV19 and TRBJ2-1, with TRBD2 identical over 14 bases. This TCR was recovered from a man aged 18 to 29 with type 1 diabetes. Specimen: naive CD4+ T cells from blood. CDR3 DNA: TGTGCCAGTAGTATAGAGACCGGACTAGCGGGAGGCGGCAATGAGCAGTTCTTC. Its translation is CASSIETGLAGGGNEQFF.